A single sample gave rise to the 2 T cell receptor beta chains below, sequenced in a study of identical twins. Each CDR3 protein gets one entry after TCRdb re-called the 5' RACE reads with MiXCR. Of roughly 1,500,000 distinct CDR3 sequences detected, under 35% appear once; the ten largest clones hold 0.25% to 0.3%. The sequencing input was cord blood. The receptor set was obtained from a newborn girl in good health.

The CDR3 bases are TGCAGTGCTCAGGACCCATCAAGCTCCTATAATTCACCCCTCCACTTT. This codes for CSAQDPSSSYNSPLHF. The chain employs TRBV20-1 and TRBJ1-6; no clear D. The length of the CDR3 is 16 residues. Between the trimmed V and J ends, which lost 5 bases and 0 bases, there was a span of 14 bases. Germline V CDR1 and CDR2: DFQATT, SNEGSKA (reference sequence).

V gene TRBV25-1 combines with J gene TRBJ1-2, with no clear D. Trimming took off 6 bases at V and 5 bases at J, with 7 bases between the two ends. Per germline, CDR1 MGHDK and CDR2 SYGVNS. The CDR3 runs to 11 residues. CDR3 sequence: CASREEYGYTF. DNA of the CDR3: TGTGCCAGCAGGGAGGAGTATGGCTACACCTTC.